Included here is one T cell receptor (beta chain) sequence, with context. Antigen unknown. The data originate from a study of graft-versus-host responses after intestinal transplantation. On the study more broadly: As for transplant type, recipients had multivisceral, liver-intestinal, or isolated intestinal grafts. All of the recipients had induction that used anti-thymocyte globulin, then tacrolimus and steroids for around 3 years.

Data came from immunoSEQ multiplex PCR; TCRdb stores just in-frame clones and leaves some out. The sample shows 100,000 to 140,000 clones, approximately 88% of them seen only once. The CDR3 sequence is 15 residues long. Trimming removed 6 bases at V and 3 bases at J, with 18 bases between. Germline V gene data show CDR1 as LGHNA and CDR2 as YNFKEQ. The TCR sequence derives from a human donor who was the organ donor for an intestinal transplant. The sample in question was unstimulated CD4+ T cells sorted from spleen or lymph node cells, obtained before transplant. The V call is TRBV4-2, the J call TRBJ2-7; D unclear. The CDR3 spells CASSQPSETLYEQYF. The DNA for the CDR3 is TGTGCCAGCAGTCAACCCTCCGAAACCCTCTACGAGCAGTACTTC.